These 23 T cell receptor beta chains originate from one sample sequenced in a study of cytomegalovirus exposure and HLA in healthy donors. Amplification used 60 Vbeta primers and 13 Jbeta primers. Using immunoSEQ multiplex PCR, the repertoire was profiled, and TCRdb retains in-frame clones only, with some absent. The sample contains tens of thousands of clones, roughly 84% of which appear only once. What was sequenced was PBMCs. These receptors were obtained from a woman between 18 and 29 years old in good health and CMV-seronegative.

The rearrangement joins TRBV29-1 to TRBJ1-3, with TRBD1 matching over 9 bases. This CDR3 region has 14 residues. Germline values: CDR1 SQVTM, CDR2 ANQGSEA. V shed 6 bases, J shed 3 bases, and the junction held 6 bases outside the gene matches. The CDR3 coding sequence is TGCAGCGTGGACAGGGGAAGGGATGGAAACACCATATATTTT. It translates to CSVDRGRDGNTIYF.

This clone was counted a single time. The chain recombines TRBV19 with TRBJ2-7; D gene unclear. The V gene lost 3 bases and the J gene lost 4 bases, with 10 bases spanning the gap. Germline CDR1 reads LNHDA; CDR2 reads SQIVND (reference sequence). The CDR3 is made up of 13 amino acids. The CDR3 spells CASSISAEYEQYF. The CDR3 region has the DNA TGTGCCAGTAGTATTTCGGCGGAATACGAGCAGTACTTC.

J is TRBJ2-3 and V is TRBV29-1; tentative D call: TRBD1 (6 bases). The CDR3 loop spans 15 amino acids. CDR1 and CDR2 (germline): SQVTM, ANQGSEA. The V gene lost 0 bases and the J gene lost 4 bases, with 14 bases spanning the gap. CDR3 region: CSVEDLGGRADTQYF. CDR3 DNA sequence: TGCAGCGTTGAAGATCTTGGGGGCAGGGCAGATACGCAGTATTTT.

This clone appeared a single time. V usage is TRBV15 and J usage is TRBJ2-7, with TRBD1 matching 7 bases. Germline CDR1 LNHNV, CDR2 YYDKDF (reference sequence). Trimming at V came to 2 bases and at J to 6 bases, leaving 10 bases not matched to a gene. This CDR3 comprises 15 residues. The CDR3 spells CATSRRTGEDCEQYF. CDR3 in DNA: TGTGCCACCAGCAGAAGGACAGGCGAAGACTGCGAGCAGTACTTC.

The CDR3 sequence is CAIPIAWNEETQYF. Here the CDR3 DNA reads TGTGCCATCCCTATAGCGTGGAATGAAGAGACCCAGTACTTC. The chain uses TRBV7-9 and TRBJ2-5; perhaps TRBD2 as D (5 bases). V was cut by 10 bases and J by 3 bases, with 18 bases left in between. Germline assignment: CDR1 SEHNR and CDR2 FQNEAQ (reference sequence). The CDR3 totals 14 residues.

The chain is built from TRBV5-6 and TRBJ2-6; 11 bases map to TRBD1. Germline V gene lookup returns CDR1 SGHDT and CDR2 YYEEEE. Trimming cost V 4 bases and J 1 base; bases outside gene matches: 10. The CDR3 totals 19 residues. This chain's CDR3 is CASSRRPGQGESGANVLTF. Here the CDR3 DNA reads TGTGCCAGCAGCCGGCGTCCGGGACAGGGGGAGTCTGGGGCCAACGTCCTGACTTTC. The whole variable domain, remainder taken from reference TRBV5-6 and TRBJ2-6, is DAGVTQSPTHLIKTRGQQVTLRCSPKSGHDTVSWYQQALGQGPQFIFQYYEEEERQRGNFPDRFSGHQFPNYSSELNVNALLLGDSALYLCASSRRPGQGESGANVLTFGAGSRLTVL.

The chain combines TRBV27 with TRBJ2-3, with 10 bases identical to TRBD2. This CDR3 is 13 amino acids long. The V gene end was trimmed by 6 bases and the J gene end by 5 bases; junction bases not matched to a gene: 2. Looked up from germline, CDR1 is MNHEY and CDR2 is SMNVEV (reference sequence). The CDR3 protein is CASRLAGEDTQYF. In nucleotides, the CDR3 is TGTGCCAGCAGGCTAGCGGGAGAAGATACGCAGTATTTT.

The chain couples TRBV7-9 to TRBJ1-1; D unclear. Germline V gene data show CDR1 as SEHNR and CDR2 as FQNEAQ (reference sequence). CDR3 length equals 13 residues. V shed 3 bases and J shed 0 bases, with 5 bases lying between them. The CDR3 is CASSFTVNTEAFF. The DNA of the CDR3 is TGTGCCAGCAGCTTTACAGTGAACACTGAAGCTTTCTTT.

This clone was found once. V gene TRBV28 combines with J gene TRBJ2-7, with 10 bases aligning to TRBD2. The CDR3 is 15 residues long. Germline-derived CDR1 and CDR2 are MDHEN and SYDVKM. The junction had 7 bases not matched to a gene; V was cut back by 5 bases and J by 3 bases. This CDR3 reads CASSALAGEFYEQYF. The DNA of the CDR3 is TGTGCCAGCAGTGCTCTAGCGGGAGAGTTCTACGAGCAGTACTTC.

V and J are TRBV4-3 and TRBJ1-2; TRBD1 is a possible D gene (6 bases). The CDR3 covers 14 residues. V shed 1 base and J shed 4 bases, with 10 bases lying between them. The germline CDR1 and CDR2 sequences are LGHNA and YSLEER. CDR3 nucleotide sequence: TGCGCCAGCAGCCAAGGGACAGCAATCTATGGCTACACCTTC. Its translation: CASSQGTAIYGYTF.

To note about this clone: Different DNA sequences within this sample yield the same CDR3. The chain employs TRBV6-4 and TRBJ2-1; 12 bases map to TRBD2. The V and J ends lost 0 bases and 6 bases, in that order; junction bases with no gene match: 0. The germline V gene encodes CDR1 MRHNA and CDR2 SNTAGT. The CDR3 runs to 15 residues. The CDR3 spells CASSDSTSGSNEQFF. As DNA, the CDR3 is TGTGCCAGCAGTGACTCGACTAGCGGGAGCAATGAGCAGTTCTTC.

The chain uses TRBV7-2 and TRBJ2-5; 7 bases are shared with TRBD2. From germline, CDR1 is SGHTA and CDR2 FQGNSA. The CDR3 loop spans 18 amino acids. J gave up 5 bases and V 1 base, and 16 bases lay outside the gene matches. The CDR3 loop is CASSLDLGGGPQRETQYF. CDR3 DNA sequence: TGTGCCAGCAGCTTAGACCTGGGCGGGGGACCCCAACGGGAGACCCAGTACTTC.

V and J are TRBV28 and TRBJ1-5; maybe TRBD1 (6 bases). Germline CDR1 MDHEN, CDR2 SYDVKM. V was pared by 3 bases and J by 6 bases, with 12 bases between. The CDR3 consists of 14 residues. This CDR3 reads CASSFAGEGQPQHF. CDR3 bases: TGTGCCAGCAGTTTTGCAGGGGAGGGTCAGCCCCAGCATTTT.

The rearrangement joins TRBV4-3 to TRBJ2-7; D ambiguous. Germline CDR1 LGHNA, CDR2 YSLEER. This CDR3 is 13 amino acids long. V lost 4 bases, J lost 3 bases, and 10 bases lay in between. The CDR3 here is CASSRVRNYEQYF. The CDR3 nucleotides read TGCGCCAGCAGCCGAGTCAGGAACTACGAGCAGTACTTC.

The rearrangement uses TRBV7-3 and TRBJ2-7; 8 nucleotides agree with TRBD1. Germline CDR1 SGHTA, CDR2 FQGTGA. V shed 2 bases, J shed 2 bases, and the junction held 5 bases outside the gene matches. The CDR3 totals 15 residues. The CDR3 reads CASSLSAGGPYEQYF. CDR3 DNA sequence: TGTGCCAGCAGCTTATCTGCAGGGGGCCCCTACGAGCAGTACTTC.

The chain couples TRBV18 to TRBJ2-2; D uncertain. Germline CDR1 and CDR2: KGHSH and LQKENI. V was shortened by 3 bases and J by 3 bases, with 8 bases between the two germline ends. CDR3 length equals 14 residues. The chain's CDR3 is CASSPFPDTGELFF. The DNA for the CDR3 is TGTGCCAGCTCACCGTTTCCAGACACCGGGGAGCTGTTTTTT.

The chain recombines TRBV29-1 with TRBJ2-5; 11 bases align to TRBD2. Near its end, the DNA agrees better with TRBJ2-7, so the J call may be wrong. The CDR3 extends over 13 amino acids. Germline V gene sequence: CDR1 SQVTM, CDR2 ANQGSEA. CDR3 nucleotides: TGCAGCGTTGAGGGGCTAGCGGGAGGCGAGCAGTACTTC. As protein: CSVEGLAGGEQYF.

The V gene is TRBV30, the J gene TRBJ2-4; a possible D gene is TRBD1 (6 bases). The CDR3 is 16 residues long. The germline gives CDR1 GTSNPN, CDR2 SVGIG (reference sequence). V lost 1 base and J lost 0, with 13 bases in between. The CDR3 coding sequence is TGTGCCTGGAGTGAACAGGGACCGAAAGCCAAAAACATTCAGTACTTC. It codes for CAWSEQGPKAKNIQYF.

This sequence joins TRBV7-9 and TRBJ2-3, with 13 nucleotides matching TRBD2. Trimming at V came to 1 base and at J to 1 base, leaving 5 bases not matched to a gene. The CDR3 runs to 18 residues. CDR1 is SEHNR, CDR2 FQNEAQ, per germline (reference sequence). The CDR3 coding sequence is TGTGCCAGCAGCTTAGAGCCGACTAGCGGGAGGCGCACAGATACGCAGTATTTT. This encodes CASSLEPTSGRRTDTQYF.

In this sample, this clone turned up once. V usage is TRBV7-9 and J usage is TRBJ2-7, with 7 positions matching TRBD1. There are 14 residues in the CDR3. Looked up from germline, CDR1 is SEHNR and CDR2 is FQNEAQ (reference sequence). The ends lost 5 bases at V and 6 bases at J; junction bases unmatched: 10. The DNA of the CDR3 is TGTGCCAGCAGCGCCGCCGACAGGGAGATCGAGCAGTACTTC. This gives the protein CASSAADREIEQYF.

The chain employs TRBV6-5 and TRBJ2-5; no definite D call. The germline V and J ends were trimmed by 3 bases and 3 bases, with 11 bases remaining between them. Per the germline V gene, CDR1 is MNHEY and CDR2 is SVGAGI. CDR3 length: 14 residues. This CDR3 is CASSYLGDKETQYF. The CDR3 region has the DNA TGTGCCAGCAGTTATCTTGGCGACAAAGAGACCCAGTACTTC.

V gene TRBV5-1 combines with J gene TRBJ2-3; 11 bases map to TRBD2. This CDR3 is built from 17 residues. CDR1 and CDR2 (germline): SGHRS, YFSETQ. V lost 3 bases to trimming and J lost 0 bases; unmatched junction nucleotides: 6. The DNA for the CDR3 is TGCGCCAGCAGCTCTCAGCTAGCGGGGGGTAGCACAGATACGCAGTATTTT. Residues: CASSSQLAGGSTDTQYF.

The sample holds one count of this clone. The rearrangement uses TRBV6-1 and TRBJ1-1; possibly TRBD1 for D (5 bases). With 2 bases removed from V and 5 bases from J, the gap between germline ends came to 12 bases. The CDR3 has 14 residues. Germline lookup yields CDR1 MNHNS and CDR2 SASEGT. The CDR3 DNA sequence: TGTGCCAGCAGTGAATTGGTGGGGGGGACTGAAGCTTTCTTT. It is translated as CASSELVGGTEAFF.